These T cell receptor beta chains were read from a single sample in a study of CD8 T cells in ankylosing spondylitis. TCRdb re-analysed the 5' RACE reads in MiXCR, keeping a single row per CDR3 protein. The repertoire holds more than 600,000 distinct CDR3 sequences, 19% seen once, with around a fifth in the top ten. What was sequenced was blood, either unsorted or a sorted T cell fraction (not recorded which). The receptors come from a male donor with ankylosing spondylitis. CDR3s include the opening cysteine and the closing phenylalanine or tryptophan. D genes are given only for firm matches. Only some rows state a clone size, as once, few, many or a class for expanded clones.

j_gene: TRBJ1-1; v_gene: TRBV24-1; abundance: .; d_gene: .; CDR3nt: TGTGCCACCAGTGATATTGGCAGAGTAACTGGTGCTTTCTTT; CDR3aa: CATSDIGRVTGAFF
j_gene: TRBJ2-6; v_gene: TRBV28; abundance: few; d_gene: .; CDR3nt: TGTGCCAGCAGTATTGGTTCTCCTGGGGCCAACGTCCTGACTTTC; CDR3aa: CASSIGSPGANVLTF
j_gene: TRBJ2-4; v_gene: TRBV21-1; abundance: once; d_gene: .; CDR3nt: TGTGCCAGCAGCTCCCGGACACGCCAGTACTTC; CDR3aa: CASSSRTRQYF
j_gene: TRBJ2-4; v_gene: TRBV12-3/TRBV12-4; abundance: few; d_gene: .; CDR3nt: TGTGCCAGCAGGATGGGGGGCGCAAAAAACATTCAGTACTTC; CDR3aa: CASRMGGAKNIQYF
j_gene: TRBJ2-7; v_gene: TRBV5-6; abundance: .; d_gene: TRBD2; CDR3nt: TGTGCCACCTTTCTGGCGGGAGGGCCGCTCGAGCAGTACTTC; CDR3aa: CATFLAGGPLEQYF
j_gene: TRBJ2-1; v_gene: TRBV20-1; abundance: .; d_gene: TRBD2; CDR3nt: TGCAGTGCTGATAGCGGGAGGGCCCTGAATGAGCAGTTCTTC; CDR3aa: CSADSGRALNEQFF
j_gene: TRBJ1-4; v_gene: TRBV12-3/TRBV12-4; abundance: .; d_gene: TRBD1; CDR3nt: TGTGCCAGCAGTACGCAGGGGGACGAAAAACTGTTTTTT; CDR3aa: CASSTQGDEKLFF
j_gene: TRBJ1-5; v_gene: TRBV7-2; abundance: .; d_gene: TRBD1; CDR3nt: TGTGCCAGCAGCTTGACCGGGACAGTCAATCAGCCCCAGCATTTT; CDR3aa: CASSLTGTVNQPQHF
j_gene: TRBJ2-3; v_gene: TRBV3-1; abundance: .; d_gene: TRBD1; CDR3nt: TGTGCCAGCAGCTTACGTATAGGGGGCCCAGATACGCAGTATTTT; CDR3aa: CASSLRIGGPDTQYF
j_gene: TRBJ2-5; v_gene: TRBV5-1; abundance: .; d_gene: TRBD2; CDR3nt: TGCGCCAGCAGCTTGAAACCACAGGGATCAGCGGGGGTGACATCAGAGACCCAGTACTTC; CDR3aa: CASSLKPQGSAGVTSETQYF
j_gene: TRBJ2-2; v_gene: TRBV11-2; abundance: once; d_gene: .; CDR3nt: TGTGCCAGCAGCTTAGAAACAGGGTTTGGCGGGGAGCTGTTTTTT; CDR3aa: CASSLETGFGGELFF
j_gene: TRBJ1-1; v_gene: TRBV28; abundance: .; d_gene: .; CDR3nt: TGTGCCACTCAACTTACCACTGAAGCTTTCTTT; CDR3aa: CATQLTTEAFF
j_gene: TRBJ1-2; v_gene: TRBV7-8; abundance: once; d_gene: .; CDR3nt: TGTGCCAGCAGCCCAGCTCGGTCCGGCGGCTACACCTTC; CDR3aa: CASSPARSGGYTF
j_gene: TRBJ1-1; v_gene: TRBV21-1; abundance: .; d_gene: .; CDR3nt: TGTGCCATCCGGACAGGGGGCTATAACACTGAAGCTTTCTTT; CDR3aa: CAIRTGGYNTEAFF
j_gene: TRBJ1-3; v_gene: TRBV25-1; abundance: few; d_gene: .; CDR3nt: TGTGCCAGCAGGTTCAGGGTCCCTATACGCCCATCTGGAAACACCATATATTTT; CDR3aa: CASRFRVPIRPSGNTIYF
j_gene: TRBJ1-5; v_gene: TRBV12-3/TRBV12-4; abundance: .; d_gene: .; CDR3nt: TGTGCCTGCAGTTTTCAATTCGGCATAGGGGTAAGGAATCAGCCCCAGCATTTT; CDR3aa: CACSFQFGIGVRNQPQHF
j_gene: TRBJ2-1; v_gene: TRBV6-6; abundance: .; d_gene: TRBD2; CDR3nt: TGTGCCAGCAGTTACTTTGAGGGACTAGGAGAGTTCTTC; CDR3aa: CASSYFEGLGEFF
j_gene: TRBJ2-5; v_gene: TRBV20-1; abundance: few; d_gene: TRBD2; CDR3nt: TGCAGTGCTAGAGAGGATAGCGGGGGGTATGAAGAGACCCAGTACTTC; CDR3aa: CSAREDSGGYEETQYF
j_gene: TRBJ2-5; v_gene: TRBV28; abundance: .; d_gene: TRBD2; CDR3nt: TGTGCCAGCAGTCCTCCGGGACTAGCGGGAGACGGGGAGACCCAGTACTTC; CDR3aa: CASSPPGLAGDGETQYF
j_gene: TRBJ2-7; v_gene: TRBV10-2; abundance: few; d_gene: TRBD2; CDR3nt: TGCGCCAGCAGTGGGACTAGCGGACCCTCCTACGAGCAGTACTTC; CDR3aa: CASSGTSGPSYEQYF
j_gene: TRBJ2-1; v_gene: TRBV5-1; abundance: few; d_gene: TRBD2; CDR3nt: TGCGCCAGCAGCTCGACTAGCGGGGCCGCAGGCGAGCAGTTCTTC; CDR3aa: CASSSTSGAAGEQFF
j_gene: TRBJ1-6; v_gene: TRBV7-2; abundance: few; d_gene: .; CDR3nt: TGTGCCAGCAGCTTAGAAACCGGGGCGAAAAATTCACCCCTCCACTTT; CDR3aa: CASSLETGAKNSPLHF
j_gene: TRBJ2-7; v_gene: TRBV5-1; abundance: many; d_gene: TRBD1; CDR3nt: TGCGCCAGCAGCCGGACAGGGGGCACCTACGAGCAGTACTTC; CDR3aa: CASSRTGGTYEQYF